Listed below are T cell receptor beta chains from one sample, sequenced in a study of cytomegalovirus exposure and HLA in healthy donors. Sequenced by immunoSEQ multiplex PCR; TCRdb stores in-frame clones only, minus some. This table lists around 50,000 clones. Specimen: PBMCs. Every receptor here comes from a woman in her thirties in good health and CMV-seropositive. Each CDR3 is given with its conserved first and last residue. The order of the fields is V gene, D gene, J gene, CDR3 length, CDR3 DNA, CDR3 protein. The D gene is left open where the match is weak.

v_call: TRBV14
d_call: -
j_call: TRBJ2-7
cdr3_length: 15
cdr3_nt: TGTGCCAGCAGCCGTTGGGGGATAGCGGTGTACGAGCAGTACTTC
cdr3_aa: CASSRWGIAVYEQYF

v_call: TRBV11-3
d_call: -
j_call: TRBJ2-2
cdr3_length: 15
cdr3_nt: TGTGCCAGCAGCTCGGACTCCGCCTACGTCGGGGAGCTGTTTTTT
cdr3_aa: CASSSDSAYVGELFF

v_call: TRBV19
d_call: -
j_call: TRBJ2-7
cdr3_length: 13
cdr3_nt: TGTGCCAGTAGTGCCTCGACAGCTTACGAGCAGTACTTC
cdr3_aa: CASSASTAYEQYF

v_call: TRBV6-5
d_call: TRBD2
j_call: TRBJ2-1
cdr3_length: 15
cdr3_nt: TGTGCCAGCAGCCGAGGACTAGCGGCTAACAATGAGCAGTTCTTC
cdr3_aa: CASSRGLAANNEQFF

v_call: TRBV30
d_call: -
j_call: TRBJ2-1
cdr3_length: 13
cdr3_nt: TGTGCCTGGAGCCTAGACAGTCTCAATGAGCAGTTCTTC
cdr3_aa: CAWSLDSLNEQFF

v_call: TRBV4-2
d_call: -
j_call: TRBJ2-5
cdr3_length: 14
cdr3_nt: TGTGCCAGCGGCCAAGTGGCAGGTCCGGAGACCCAGTACTTC
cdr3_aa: CASGQVAGPETQYF

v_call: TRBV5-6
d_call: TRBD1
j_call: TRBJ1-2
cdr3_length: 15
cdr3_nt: TGTGCCAGCAGCTCTCCGGGACAGGACTTCTATGGCTACACCTTC
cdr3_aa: CASSSPGQDFYGYTF

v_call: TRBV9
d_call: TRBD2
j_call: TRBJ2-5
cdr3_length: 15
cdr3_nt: TGTGCCAGCGGTACTAGCGGCCACGGGGGGGAGACCCAGTACTTC
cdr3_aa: CASGTSGHGGETQYF

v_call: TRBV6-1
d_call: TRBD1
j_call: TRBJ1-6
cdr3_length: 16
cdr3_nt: TGTGCCAGCAGTGAAGCGGGGACAGGGAGGAATTCACCCCTCCACTTT
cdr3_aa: CASSEAGTGRNSPLHF

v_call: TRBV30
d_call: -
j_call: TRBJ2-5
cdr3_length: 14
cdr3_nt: TGTGCCTGGAGTCAGGGGGGAGTAAAAGAGACCCAGTACTTC
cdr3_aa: CAWSQGGVKETQYF

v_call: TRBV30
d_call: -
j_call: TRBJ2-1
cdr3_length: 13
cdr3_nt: TGTGCCTGGAGTGTACGTCGGGGAGGTGAGCAGTTCTTC
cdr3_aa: CAWSVRRGGEQFF

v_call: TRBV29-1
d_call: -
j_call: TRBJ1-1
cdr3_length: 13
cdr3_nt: TGCAGCGTTGAGACACCGGGAGACACTGAAGCTTTCTTT
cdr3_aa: CSVETPGDTEAFF

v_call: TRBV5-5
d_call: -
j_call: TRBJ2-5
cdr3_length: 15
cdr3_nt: TGTGCCAGCAGCTTGGCAGGGAATTTAGGAGAGACCCAGTACTTC
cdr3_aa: CASSLAGNLGETQYF

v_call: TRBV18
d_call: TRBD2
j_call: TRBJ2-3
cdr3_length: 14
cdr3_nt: TGTGCCAGCTCACCAGGGCTAGCGGGAGATACGCAGTATTTT
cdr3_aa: CASSPGLAGDTQYF

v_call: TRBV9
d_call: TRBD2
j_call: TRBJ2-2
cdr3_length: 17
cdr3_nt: TGTGCCAGCAGCGCCCCCGGGGGGGGAGGCAACACCGGGGAGCTGTTTTTT
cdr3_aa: CASSAPGGGGNTGELFF